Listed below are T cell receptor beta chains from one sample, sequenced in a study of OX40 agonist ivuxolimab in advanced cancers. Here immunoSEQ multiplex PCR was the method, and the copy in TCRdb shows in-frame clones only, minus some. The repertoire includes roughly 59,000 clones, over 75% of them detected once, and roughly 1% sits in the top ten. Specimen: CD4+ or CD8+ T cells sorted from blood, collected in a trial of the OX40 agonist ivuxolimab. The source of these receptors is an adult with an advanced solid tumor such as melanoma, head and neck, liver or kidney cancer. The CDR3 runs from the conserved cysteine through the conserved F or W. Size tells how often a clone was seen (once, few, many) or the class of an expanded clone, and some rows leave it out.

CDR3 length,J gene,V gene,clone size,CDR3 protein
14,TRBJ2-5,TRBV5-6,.,CASSVGLAGESQYF
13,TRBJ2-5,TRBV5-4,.,CASSAQGGETQYF
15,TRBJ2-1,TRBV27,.,CASSFEANSYNEQFF
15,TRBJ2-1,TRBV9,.,CASAEEGAEVGEQFF
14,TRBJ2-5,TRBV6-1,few,CASSVNRGKETQYF
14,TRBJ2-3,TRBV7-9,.,CASSDRGGPDTQYF
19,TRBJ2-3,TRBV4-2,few,CASSQDGPRSGGLSDTQYF
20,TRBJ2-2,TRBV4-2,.,CASSQGPGLAGAYRTGELFF
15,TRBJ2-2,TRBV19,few,CASSISTANTGELFF
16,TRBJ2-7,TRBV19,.,CASSAGQGGLSYEQYF
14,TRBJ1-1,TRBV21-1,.,CASSRGLGGDEAFF
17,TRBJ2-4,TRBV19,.,CASSIYSGTLAKNIQYF
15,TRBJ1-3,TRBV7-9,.,CASSYPTGGGNTIYF
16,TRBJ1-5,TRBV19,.,CASSIFGADRMQPQHF
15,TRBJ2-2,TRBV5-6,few,CASSNGQGATGELFF
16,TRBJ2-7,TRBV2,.,CASSALTSSTPYEQYF
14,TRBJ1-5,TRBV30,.,CAWSLSQINQPQHF
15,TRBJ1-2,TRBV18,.,CASSLAPTGQPGYTF
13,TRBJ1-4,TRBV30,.,CACQGTENEKLFF